These 17 T cell receptor beta chains share one sample of origin, sequenced in a study of T cells of healthy individuals. TCRdb re-called the 5' RACE reads with MiXCR, one entry per CDR3 protein. This sample has about 63,000 distinct CDR3 sequences, with roughly 15% found just once. The receptors were gathered from a human donor in good health.

In this sample, this clonotype turned up a few times. The J gene is TRBJ2-7, the V gene TRBV5-1, with 8 positions matching TRBD1. The CDR3 is 16 residues long. V was clipped by 3 bases and J by 2 bases; unmatched bases: 10. From germline, CDR1 is SGHRS and CDR2 YFSETQ. The CDR3 is CASSYGQGSGAYEQYF. The CDR3 DNA reads as TGCGCCAGCAGCTACGGACAGGGAAGTGGGGCCTACGAGCAGTACTTC.

V and J are TRBV7-6 and TRBJ2-7; 7 nucleotides match TRBD2. V shed 2 bases, J shed 3 bases, and the junction held 4 bases outside the gene matches. This CDR3 has 14 amino acids. The germline V gene encodes CDR1 SGHVS and CDR2 FNYEAQ. CDR3 sequence (DNA): TGTGCCAGCAGCTTATACCAGCGGGGCTACGAGCAGTACTTC. Protein: CASSLYQRGYEQYF.

The chain is built from TRBV7-3 and TRBJ2-7, with 9 bases aligning to TRBD2. V trimming: 3 bases; J trimming: 4 bases; junction bases outside the gene matches: 7. Germline-derived CDR1 and CDR2 are SGHTA and FQGTGA. CDR3 length equals 15 residues. CDR3 residues: CASSLGPGLAYEQYF. In DNA, the CDR3 is TGTGCCAGCAGCTTGGGACCGGGACTAGCATACGAGCAGTACTTC.

This clonotype was detected a few times. The rearrangement joins TRBV12-3 or TRBV12-4 to TRBJ2-3, with 13 nucleotides matching TRBD2. This CDR3 is 18 amino acids long. The V gene end was trimmed by 3 bases and the J gene end by 0 bases; junction bases not matched to a gene: 6. CDR3 DNA sequence: TGTGCCAGCAGTTTCGCGACTAGCGGGGGGCCTAGCACAGATACGCAGTATTTT. It specifies CASSFATSGGPSTDTQYF.

This clonotype appeared many times. CDR3 sequence reads: CSAGLTNEQFF. As DNA, the CDR3 is TGCAGTGCCGGACTAACTAATGAGCAGTTCTTC. The chain employs TRBV20-1 and TRBJ2-1, with D perhaps matching TRBD2 (6 bases). The CDR3 consists of 11 residues. Trimming cost V 6 bases and J 7 bases, with 10 bases left between them. Germline V gene lookup returns CDR1 DFQATT and CDR2 SNEGSKA (reference sequence).

This clonotype appeared a few times. The chain combines TRBV4-3 with TRBJ2-3; 8 nucleotides match TRBD2. The CDR3 runs 16 residues. The V gene's germline CDR1 is LGHNA and CDR2 YSLEER. After removal of 4 bases from V and 3 bases from J, the junction contained 9 bases not matched to a gene. CDR3 residues: CASSRNSGMRTDTQYF. The CDR3 DNA reads TGCGCCAGCAGCCGAAATAGCGGGATGAGGACAGATACGCAGTATTTT.

This rearrangement joins TRBV12-3 or TRBV12-4 to TRBJ1-6; TRBD1 is a possible D gene (6 bases). The CDR3 is 13 amino acids. Between the trimmed V and J ends, which lost 6 bases and 7 bases, there was a span of 10 bases. CDR3 bases: TGTGCCAGCAGACGACAGGAGAATTCACCCCTCCACTTT. It translates to CASRRQENSPLHF.

This sequence joins TRBV7-9 and TRBJ2-6, with 8 nucleotides matching TRBD1. This CDR3 region has 16 residues. V trimming: 5 bases; J trimming: 3 bases; junction bases outside the gene matches: 6. Germline V gives CDR1 SEHNR, CDR2 FQNEAQ (reference sequence). As DNA, the CDR3 is TGTGCCAGCAGCCGACAGGGGCGATTTGGGGCCAACGTCCTGACTTTC. Amino acid sequence: CASSRQGRFGANVLTF.

The J gene is TRBJ1-1, the V gene TRBV7-9; no clear D gene. Trimming cost V 1 base and J 4 bases, with 10 bases left between them. CDR1 is SEHNR and CDR2 is FQNEAQ in the germline V gene (reference sequence). The CDR3 extends over 14 amino acids. In nucleotides, the CDR3 is TGTGCCAGCAGCTTAGACGGCGTTGTCACTGAAGCTTTCTTT. Translation: CASSLDGVVTEAFF.

This clonotype occurred a few times. The chain links TRBV28 to TRBJ2-5; perhaps TRBD2 as D (5 bases). Germline-derived CDR1 and CDR2 are MDHEN and SYDVKM. The CDR3 is 10 residues long. Trimming left V 10 bases short and J 5 bases short, with 8 bases between. CDR3 in amino acids: CAIRGETQYF. The CDR3 DNA reads TGTGCCATCAGAGGGGAGACCCAGTACTTC.

This clonotype was found many times. The chain couples TRBV4-3 to TRBJ1-1; D is undetermined. The length of the CDR3 is 14 residues. CDR1 and CDR2 from the germline V gene are LGHNA and YSLEER. V was pared by 3 bases and J by 6 bases, with 14 bases between. CDR3 DNA sequence: TGCGCCAGCAGCCAGGACCCCGGGAGTCCTGAAGCTTTCTTT. This codes for CASSQDPGSPEAFF.

This clonotype occurred a few times. This sequence joins TRBV5-5 and TRBJ2-5; D is tentatively TRBD1 or TRBD2 (5 bases each). The length of the CDR3 is 14 residues. Germline CDR1 reads SGHKS; CDR2 reads YYEKEE (reference sequence). Deletions cut 3 bases from V and 2 bases from J, with 11 bases between. This CDR3 is CASSSGPPQETQYF. The CDR3 DNA reads TGTGCCAGCAGCTCGGGACCCCCACAAGAGACCCAGTACTTC.

The V call is TRBV9, the J call TRBJ1-3, with TRBD1 matching 10 bases. The CDR3 is 15 residues long. After removal of 4 bases from V and 4 bases from J, the junction contained 5 bases not matched to a gene. CDR1 is SGDLS and CDR2 is YYNGEE in the germline V gene. CDR3 nucleotides: TGTGCCAGCAGCCGGGGACAGGGGACAGGAAACACCATATATTTT. Translation gives CASSRGQGTGNTIYF.

Only a few counts were recorded for this clonotype. The rearrangement links TRBV6-1 to TRBJ2-1; 7 nucleotides line up with TRBD1. This CDR3 region has 15 residues. CDR1 MNHNS and CDR2 SASEGT come from the germline V gene. Unmatched junction bases numbered 5, after V lost 6 bases and J lost 0 bases. The CDR3 reads CASRSGDSSYNEQFF. As DNA, the CDR3 is TGTGCCAGCAGATCCGGGGACAGCTCCTACAATGAGCAGTTCTTC.

This clonotype was recorded many times. The chain is built from TRBV24-1 and TRBJ2-3; no reliable D call. CDR3 length: 13 residues. Germline V gene data show CDR1 as KGHDR and CDR2 as SFDVKD. Trimming shortened V by 5 bases and J by 3 bases, and 8 bases separated the two germline ends. For the CDR3, the DNA is TGTGCCACCAGTGGAACCAATACAGATACGCAGTATTTT. It codes for CATSGTNTDTQYF.

In its sample, this clonotype was seen many times. V usage is TRBV6-2 or TRBV6-3 and J usage is TRBJ1-2, with D hard to call. The CDR3 has 14 amino acids. Trimming pared 4 bases from V and 4 bases from J, leaving 13 bases between. CDR1 and CDR2 (germline): MNHEY, SVGEGT. The CDR3 here is CASSLLLERYGYTF. The CDR3 DNA sequence: TGTGCCAGCAGTTTATTGTTGGAGCGCTATGGCTACACCTTC.

This chain joins TRBV5-1 and TRBJ2-5, with TRBD2 matching 11 bases. The junction had 5 bases not matched to a gene; V was cut back by 3 bases and J by 1 base. The CDR3 consists of 16 residues. Looked up from germline, CDR1 is SGHRS and CDR2 is YFSETQ. Written as DNA, the CDR3 is TGCGCCAGCAGCTCTAGCGGGGGGACGTTCCAAGAGACCCAGTACTTC. Protein sequence: CASSSSGGTFQETQYF.